The 4 T cell receptor beta chains given below trace back to one sample, sequenced in a study of T cells expressing NK-cell markers. TCRdb re-analyzed the 5' RACE reads; it lists each CDR3 protein once, without DNA. Its listing shows some 500,000 distinct CDR3 sequences. Sequencing was performed on blood T cells: a sorted CD56 or NKG2C T cell subset, CD4+ or CD8+ T cells, or bulk PBMC T cells (not recorded which). The receptors were sampled from a woman aged 45-60 years in good health.

V is TRBV20-1 and J is TRBJ2-4; TCRdb indicates TRBD2, and absent DNA this call remains unverified. The CDR3 contains 18 residues. Germline V CDR1 and CDR2: DFQATT, SNEGSKA (reference sequence). CDR3 protein: CSARVAAGGNLAKNIQYF.

The genes are TRBV29-1 and TRBJ1-2. There are 14 residues in the CDR3. From germline, CDR1 is SQVTM and CDR2 ANQGSEA. CDR3 amino acids: CSVRAADGDYGYTF.

The chain joins TRBV24-1 to TRBJ2-2. There are 13 residues in the CDR3. Germline CDR1 KGHDR, CDR2 SFDVKD. The CDR3 protein is CATSDFRSGELFF.

The genes are TRBV29-1 and TRBJ1-6; TCRdb designates TRBD1, a call that cannot be tested without DNA. This CDR3 spans 14 amino acids. Germline CDR1 reads SQVTM; CDR2 reads ANQGSEA. The CDR3 sequence: CSVEGAGMNSPLHF.